The source of this T cell receptor (beta chain) is a study of cytomegalovirus exposure and HLA in healthy donors (TCRdb year 2017). Looking at the study overall: According to an earlier analysis of 550 to 750 of the donors, about 179 million T cells yielded some 120 million unique TCR beta sequences and 276 Gb of sequence data. Among almost 400 genotyped donors of the cohort, an average of approximately 240,000 unique TCR beta nucleotide sequences were sequenced per donor, roughly a sixth of them non-productive. Four or five DR-DQ haplotypes were handled as single units for association and clustering because linkage in the cohort was strong. Class I and class II HLA loci were covered by the typing at four-digit resolution. To predict cytomegalovirus infection status, the study combined high-throughput TCR immunosequencing, statistical association of individual TCRs with disease status, and machine learning. Every discovery cohort repertoire had been produced on one sequencing platform. The genetic ancestry cluster associated with self-reported Caucasian donors included 70% to 85% of the roughly 400 genotyped donors. In the later analysis, no new phenotypic data were used to find candidate immune exposures; instead, reliance was placed on TCR beta sequences and their occurrence across donors. A later genetic analysis took genome-wide SNP genotypes for about 65% of the 666 donors and used that subset as a discovery cohort. An early release that covered some 640 HLA-typed donors contained approximately 320 gigabases of sequencing data and tens of millions of unique TCR sequences. The T cell repertoires of some 670 subjects were profiled by immunosequencing and related to cytomegalovirus serostatus. Besides the first cohort of around 700 subjects, a separate validation cohort made up of 120 different subjects was used. To study patterns of TCR occurrence, a later analysis re-analyzed previously published TCR beta repertoires from 650 to 750 donors and added high-resolution HLA genotyping. To decide whether each TCR beta V gene segment behaved as functional or pseudogenic, an earlier analysis of 587 of the donors relied on high-throughput TCR beta sequencing. Alongside the repertoire data, information on donor age, sex, ethnicity and CMV serostatus was compiled. The study aimed to test whether cataloging public T cell receptors could reveal signatures of past pathogen exposure. The number of typed donors differed by locus: 629-630 for A, B, C, DRB1 and DQB1; approximately 520 for DQA1; 606 for DPA1; and about 450 for DPB1.

Libraries were built with the immunoSEQ multiplex PCR assay. For the multiplex PCR, a mixture combining 60 forward primers for TCR Vbeta segments and 13 reverse primers for TCR Jbeta segments was used. The CDR3 region of rearranged TCR beta genes was amplified from genomic DNA with a multiplex PCR assay. Amplified TCR beta libraries were sequenced as 87-base-pair reads on the Illumina HiSeq System. From the authors' description of their analysis: In a later analysis, 77 million or so unique TCR beta chains were counted across the 500 to 700 repertoires, and roughly 11 million of these chains were shared by at least two donors. A nearest-neighbor algorithm error-corrected the raw reads and collapsed the reads into unique sequences, merging closely related sequences to remove PCR and sequencing errors. Alignment of CDR3 sequences to IMGT reference sequences was used to assign V, D and J gene segments. For a sequence to be retained, a match of at least six nucleotides was required to both a V gene segment and a J gene segment. Rearrangements were classified as productive when the CDR3 lacked stop codons and remained in frame with V and J, and all other rearrangements were classified as non-productive. Following IMGT convention, CDR3 was defined as the stretch from the second conserved V-encoded cysteine up to the conserved J-encoded phenylalanine. The earlier analysis of roughly 590 of the donors excluded any sequence lacking an unambiguous match to a single V gene segment. In an earlier analysis of 450 to 700 of the donors, V segments were called functional above 56.7% productive rearrangements and were called segregating when the between-donor standard deviation exceeded 5%. To diagnose cytomegalovirus status from the catalog of TCR beta chain sequences, a statistical classification framework was built. A later analysis assigned V and J genes by comparing TCR nucleotide sequences with IMGT/GENE-DB human TR gene sequences. Using the TCRdist pipeline, a later analysis assigned CDR3 sequences along with most-parsimonious VDJ recombination scenarios. In a later analysis, each TCR beta chain was defined by its CDR3 amino acid sequence together with its V-gene family, and reads without a unique V-gene family were excluded. To address suspected cross-contamination and a sequencing artifact, a later analysis removed 592 highly shared, low-generation-probability nucleotide sequences. For each public chain, a later analysis derived a clonal expansion index from normalized ranks of inferred template counts within each repertoire. A later analysis computed generation probabilities with a VDJ recombination model fitted to out-of-frame rearrangements, and checked the results against IGoR. In a later analysis, hypergeometric tests were used to score TCR-TCR, TCR-HLA and TCR-CMV co-occurrence, with a repertoire-size bias correction applied to TCR pairs. A later analysis estimated false discovery rates by permuting HLA or CMV assignments 20 times. In a later analysis, co-occurring TCRs were grouped using DBSCAN, with TCRdist sequence similarity added in when clustering inside HLA-allele-positive subsets. Repertoires with fewer than 30,000 or more than 120,000 public chains were left out of co-occurrence clustering, as were a handful of repertoires with anomalous nucleotide sharing. Here the immuneACCESS table is served through TCRdb, limited to in-frame sequences with V and J called. Missing clones are a known gap in these copies; in checked studies unresolved V genes cover under half, and the rest lacks a known reason. V, J and clone size were drawn from that table, and D and trimming were deduced from the DNA. In all, the sample holds hundreds of thousands of clones, and 76% of those were seen once. 0.55% to 0.75% of the sample comes from the top ten.

General study outcomes and caveats: The authors suggested that the approach could potentially be extended to other disease states and immunological phenotypes. In vitro tests confirmed that a few of the cytomegalovirus-associated TCR beta chains recognize cytomegalovirus antigens. The study listed 150 to 200 TCR beta chains as associated with cytomegalovirus. A later analysis found that TCR association rates varied across HLA loci, with DRB1 alleles showing the most associated TCRs and HLA-C alleles the fewest. In a later analysis, around 17,000 TCR beta sequences were associated with specific HLA alleles at a false discovery rate of 0.05. Presence/absence analyses assumed roughly uniform sequencing depth across donors, an assumption that may not hold. An earlier analysis of approximately 500 of the donors showed that most TCR beta V segments appeared in productive rearrangements either about 87% or about 30% of the time, which broadly matched IMGT annotations. Cytomegalovirus status was reported to be diagnosed by the classifier with high specificity and sensitivity in both the original and validation cohorts. Only TCR beta chains were sequenced in this cohort, and the absence of alpha or paired-chain data limited detectable features. Linkage disequilibrium might explain the correlated functional status among segregating V segments, but an unknown experimental factor could not be excluded. In a later analysis, HLA-associated TCR beta chains showed more clonal expansion and lower generation probabilities than non-associated chains that were equally common. A later analysis reported that several top co-occurrence clusters appeared linked to parvovirus B19, influenza, CMV and Epstein-Barr virus. In a later genetic analysis, fewer N-insertions in productive TCRs were reported among donors in an Asian-associated ancestry cluster than the roughly 700-donor mean. The earlier analysis of approximately 540 of the donors excluded some 16 rarely observed V segments, including chromosome 9 orphons, because counts were too low. A further reported finding was that TCR beta sequences accurately predicted the HLA-A and HLA-B alleles for most subjects in the first cohort. According to a later analysis, most CMV-associated TCR beta chains appeared to be HLA-restricted, and the HLA associations seemed to be driven largely by CMV exposure. CMV serostatus was the only immune exposure information available for the cohort. While some public TCRs were present in many individuals, most TCR sequences turned up only very rarely across donors. Strong co-occurrence of HLA alleles, especially DR and DQ, made assigning TCR associations to individual alleles difficult. The 87-base-pair reads could not distinguish some IMGT-functional V segments, including TRBV6-2 and TRBV6-3, so those segments were excluded. A later genetic analysis associated a missense DCLRE1C variant with V-gene and J-gene trimming of TCR beta chains, and an independent cohort replicated the association. Because HLA typing was unavailable for some donors at each locus, only the typed subset was used in association tests. A cluster of highly shared sequence variants was judged likely to represent a technical artifact of the sequencing pipeline.

In total, roughly 710 healthy bone marrow donors made up the cohort. At the time of sampling, every cohort member was nominally healthy, though immune exposures that went unrecorded were likely present. The donor tested CMV seronegative, placing the donor among the 350 to 400 seronegative members of the cohort. A peripheral blood sample was provided by each donor, and peripheral blood mononuclear cells were used for TCR beta sequencing. The Qiagen DNeasy Blood Extraction Kit was used to extract genomic DNA from the blood cell samples. On this clone itself: Its specific antigen is unknown. Base qualities were left out, and no much larger clone turns up one base away.

Germline trimming amounts to 6 bases on V and 7 bases on J, with 6 as the count of junction bases outside the gene matches. The germline V gene encodes CDR1 SQVTM and CDR2 ANQGSEA. The CDR3 starts with the cysteine, ends with the phenylalanine, and has 12 residues. Only CDR3 DNA remains: 36 bases, in frame from the first base. The origin of this receptor is a man younger than 35 in good health and CMV-seronegative. The sequenced material came from PBMCs. The chain was built from TRBV29-1 and TRBJ2-1, and TRBD2 matches 7 of the central bases. The bases are TGCAGCGTAGGCGGGAGAATAAATGAGCAGTTCTTC. Translated, this is CSVGGRINEQFF.